This entry is about one T cell receptor (beta chain). This clone occurred a few times. Its antigen remains undetermined. No much larger clonotype is one base removed from it; base qualities were not supplied. Each collaborating institution followed its own protocols to collect whole blood in K2EDTA tubes. For TCRbeta analysis, collaborator samples were shipped as frozen whole blood, as isolated PBMCs, or as DNA extracted from either sample type. The sample comes from a study of blood T cell repertoires in COVID-19 (dated by TCRdb to 2020 to 2021). Turning to the overall study: Collaborator samples came from the United States, Italy and Spain and covered acute and convalescent phases of COVID-19. The material from the prospective study consisted of cDNA or gDNA derived from T cells, B-cell-depleted T cells, or PBMCs. Deeply sampled blood TCRbeta repertoires from subjects exposed to, actively infected with, or recovered from COVID-19 were included in the dataset. A freely available public database, intended as a resource for researchers studying the immune response to SARS-CoV-2, is where the repertoires were released. Samples were obtained from the ongoing ImmuneRACE study (first 160 participants) and from 950 to 1,500 subjects provided by 6 global collaborators. Sample metadata almost always included a de-identified subject ID, COVID-19 status, age in years and sex. HLA class I and class II types, where available, came from metadata supplied by the sample provider rather than from assay-based typing. Overall study outcomes, separate from this receptor: How much clinical and demographic metadata was included differed by source and by participant, and the metadata was provided uncurated.

Trimming removed 7 bases from V and 6 bases from J, leaving 16 bases between the germline ends. For CDR1 and CDR2, the germline V gene (reference sequence) lists LNHDA and SQIVND. The CDR3, cysteine through phenylalanine, is 14 amino acids long. Of all the DNA, just the CDR3 is kept, 42 bases in frame from base 1. The immunoSEQ Assay, a bias-controlled multiplex PCR, was used to amplify TCRbeta CDR3 regions from genomic DNA. Per the original workflow: The number of nucleated cells in each sample was estimated by amplification of reference gene primers within the assay. To quantify the absolute abundance of each unique TCRbeta CDR3 rearrangement, sequence reads were collapsed and filtered. For each sample, productive Simpson clonality was calculated by taking the square root of Simpson's diversity index across productive rearrangements. What TCRdb holds here is the immuneACCESS table cut down to in-frame rearrangements. Part of the clones is not present; checked against another copy, under half of the missing clones reflect an unresolved V gene, and the others are unexplained. D and trimming were read from the DNA, whereas the V and J calls and clone size are those reported in that table. The sample records approximately 270,000 clones, 80% to 90% of which are singletons. Around 0.84% of the sample is held by the ten biggest clonotypes.

This sequence uses TRBV19 and TRBJ1-3; TRBD1 could be the D gene, as 6 bases match. Specimen: peripheral blood. This clonotype was sampled from a man aged 30-40 years with acute or convalescent COVID-19. This receptor carries the CDR3 CASTFQGSENTIYF. DNA sequence: TGTGCCAGTACTTTCCAGGGGTCCGAAAACACCATATATTTT.